This T cell receptor (beta chain) was found in a study of Graves' ophthalmopathy and Graves' hyperthyroidism. Overall study findings and caveats: Blood also contained most of the expanded thyroid clonotypes above 0.001 frequency.

The hyperthyroidism patients had a new diagnosis of under 2 months' duration and were aged 18 to 65. The authors amplified TCR beta CDR3 regions, and they did so from RNA transcripts for repertoire sequencing. HTBI primers were used in a first-round RT-PCR, which preceded a second-round multiplex PCR. One entry per CDR3 protein, called by TCRdb with MiXCR from the multiplex PCR reads. Altogether about 590,000 distinct CDR3 sequences are present, under 45% being singletons, with the ten largest covering about 4.6%. This clonotype appeared many times. Its antigen is currently unknown. Per germline, CDR1 MNHNS and CDR2 SASEGT. J lost 7 bases, V lost 8 bases, and 8 bases had no gene match. CDR3 length equals 13 residues.

The sequencing input was peripheral blood or thyroid tissue (not recorded which). The V call is TRBV6-1, the J call TRBJ1-5, with TRBD1 identical over 7 bases. The receptor's source is an adult man with Graves' hyperthyroidism. The CDR3: CASVGTAWQPQHF. Here the CDR3 DNA reads TGTGCCAGCGTTGGGACAGCGTGGCAGCCCCAGCATTTT.